The clone carrying this TCR beta chain appeared a single time. Germline V gives CDR1 MNHEY, CDR2 SVGAGI. The V end was cut by 1 base, the J end by 5 bases, with 8 bases between. The CDR3 totals 13 residues. Assay used: immunoSEQ multiplex PCR; TCRdb lists only in-frame clones, some missing. The sample consists of around 2,000,000 clones, 85% to 95% of them appearing once. The sample originates from a study of shared clonotypes between healthy human individuals. This receptor was taken from a man between 18 and 29 years old in good health. The rearrangement joins TRBV6-5 to TRBJ2-5, with D perhaps assigned TRBD1 or TRBD2 (5 bases each). Sequences were obtained from naive CD4+ T cells sorted from blood. Subset indicated: CD45RA+ positively selected. CDR3 sequence: CASSYLGVETQYF. The DNA of the CDR3 is TGTGCCAGCAGTTACTTGGGGGTGGAGACCCAGTACTTC.